The text below deals with one T cell receptor (beta chain). Per the authors' pipeline: Amplified reference gene primers provided the basis for estimating nucleated cell counts. The data were produced by immunoSEQ multiplex PCR, yet TCRdb's version contains in-frame clones alone and is incomplete. Clone size and V and J calls were adopted from that table, with D and trimming inferred from the DNA. Of about 170,000 clones listed, approximately 80% are singletons. These data belong to a study of blood T cell repertoires in COVID-19. Study-level background: The origin of the acute and convalescent COVID-19 samples was the United States, Italy and Spain. The analysed material was cDNA or gDNA that came from T cells, B-cell-depleted T cells, or PBMCs.

The CDR3 consists of 14 residues. Germline V gene sequence: CDR1 SGHAT, CDR2 FQNNGV. Between the trimmed V and J ends, which lost 5 bases and 2 bases, there was a span of 12 bases. The source is a woman aged 60-70 years with acute or convalescent COVID-19. Material for sequencing was peripheral blood. The chain employs TRBV11-2 and TRBJ2-5; maybe TRBD1 (6 bases). The DNA for the CDR3 is TGTGCCAGCAGCAGGGGACAACTACAAGAGACCCAGTACTTC. The encoded protein is CASSRGQLQETQYF.